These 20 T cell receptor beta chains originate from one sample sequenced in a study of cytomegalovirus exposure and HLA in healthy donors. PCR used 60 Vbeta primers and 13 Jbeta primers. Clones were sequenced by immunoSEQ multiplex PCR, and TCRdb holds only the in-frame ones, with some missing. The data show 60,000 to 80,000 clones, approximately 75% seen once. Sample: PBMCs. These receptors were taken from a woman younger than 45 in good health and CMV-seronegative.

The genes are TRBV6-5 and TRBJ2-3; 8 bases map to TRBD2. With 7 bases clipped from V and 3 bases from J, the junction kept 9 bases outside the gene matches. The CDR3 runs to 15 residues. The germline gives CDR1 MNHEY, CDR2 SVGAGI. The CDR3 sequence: CASIPALAETDTQYF. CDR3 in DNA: TGTGCCAGCATCCCCGCACTAGCGGAAACAGATACGCAGTATTTT.

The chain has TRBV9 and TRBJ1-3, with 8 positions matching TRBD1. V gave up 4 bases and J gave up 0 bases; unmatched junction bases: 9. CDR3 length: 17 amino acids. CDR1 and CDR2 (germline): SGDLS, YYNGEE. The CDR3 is CASSTRQGTVSGNTIYF. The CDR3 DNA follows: TGTGCCAGCAGCACACGACAGGGGACAGTCTCTGGAAACACCATATATTTT.

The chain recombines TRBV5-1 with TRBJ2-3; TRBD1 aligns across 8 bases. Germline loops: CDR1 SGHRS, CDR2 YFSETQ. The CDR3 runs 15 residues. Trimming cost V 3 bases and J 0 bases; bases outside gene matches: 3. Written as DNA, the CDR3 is TGCGCCAGCAGCTCAAGGACAGGGAGCACAGATACGCAGTATTTT. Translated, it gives CASSSRTGSTDTQYF.

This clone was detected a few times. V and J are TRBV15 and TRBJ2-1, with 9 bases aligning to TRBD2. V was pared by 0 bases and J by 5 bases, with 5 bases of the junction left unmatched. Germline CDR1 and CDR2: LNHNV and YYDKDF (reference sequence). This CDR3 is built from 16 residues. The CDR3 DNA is TGTGCCACCAGCAGAGAAGTAGCGGGAGTAAACAATGAGCAGTTCTTC. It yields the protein CATSREVAGVNNEQFF.

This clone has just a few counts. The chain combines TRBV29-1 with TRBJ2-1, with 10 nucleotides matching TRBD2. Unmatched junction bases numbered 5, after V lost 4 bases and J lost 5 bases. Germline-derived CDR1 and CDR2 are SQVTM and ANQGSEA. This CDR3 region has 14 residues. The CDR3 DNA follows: TGCAGCGTTGGAAAAGCGGGAGGGAACAATGAGCAGTTCTTC. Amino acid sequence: CSVGKAGGNNEQFF.

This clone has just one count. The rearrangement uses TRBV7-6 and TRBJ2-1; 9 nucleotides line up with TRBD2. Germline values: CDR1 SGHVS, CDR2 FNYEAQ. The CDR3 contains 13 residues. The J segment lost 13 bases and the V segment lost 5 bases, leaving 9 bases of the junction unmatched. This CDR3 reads CASSLPLAGLQFF. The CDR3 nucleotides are TGTGCCAGCAGCCTCCCACTAGCGGGCTTACAGTTCTTC.

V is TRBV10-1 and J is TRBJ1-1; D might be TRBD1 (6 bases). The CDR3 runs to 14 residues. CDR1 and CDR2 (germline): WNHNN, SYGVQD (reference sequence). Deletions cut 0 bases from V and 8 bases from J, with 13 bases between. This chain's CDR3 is CASSESWQGSEAFF. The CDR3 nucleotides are TGCGCCAGCAGTGAGTCGTGGCAGGGGAGCGAAGCTTTCTTT.

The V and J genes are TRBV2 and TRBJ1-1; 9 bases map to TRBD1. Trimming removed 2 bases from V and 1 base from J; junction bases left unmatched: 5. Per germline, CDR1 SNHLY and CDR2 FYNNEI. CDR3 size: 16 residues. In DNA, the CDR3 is TGTGCCAGCAGTGAAACGAGGACAGGGGAGAACACTGAAGCTTTCTTT. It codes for CASSETRTGENTEAFF.

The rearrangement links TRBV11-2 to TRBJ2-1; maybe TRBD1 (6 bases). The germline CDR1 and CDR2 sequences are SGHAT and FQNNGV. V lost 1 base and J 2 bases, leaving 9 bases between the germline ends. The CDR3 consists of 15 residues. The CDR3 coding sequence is TGTGCCAGCAGCTTAGGGCAGGGGCCCTACAATGAGCAGTTCTTC. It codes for CASSLGQGPYNEQFF.

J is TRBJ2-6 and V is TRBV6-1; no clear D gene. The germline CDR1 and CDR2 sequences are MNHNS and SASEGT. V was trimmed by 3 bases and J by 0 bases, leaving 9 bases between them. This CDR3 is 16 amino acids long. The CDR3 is CASSEAVFSGANVLTF. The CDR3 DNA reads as TGTGCCAGCAGTGAGGCGGTTTTCTCTGGGGCCAACGTCCTGACTTTC.

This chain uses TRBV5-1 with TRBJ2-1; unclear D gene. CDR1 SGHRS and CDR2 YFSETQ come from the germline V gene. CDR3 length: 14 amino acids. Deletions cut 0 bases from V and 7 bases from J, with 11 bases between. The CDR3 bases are TGCGCCAGCAGCTTGGGCTATCTGACTAATGAGCAGTTCTTC. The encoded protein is CASSLGYLTNEQFF.

CDR3 sequence: CASSESSYEQYF. CDR3 nucleotide sequence: TGCGCCAGCAGTGAGTCCAGCTACGAGCAGTACTTC. The chain links TRBV10-2 to TRBJ2-7; D uncertain. Germline V gene sequence: CDR1 WSHSY, CDR2 SAAADI. Trimming took 0 bases from V and 3 from J, leaving 3 bases between them. The CDR3 is 12 amino acids.

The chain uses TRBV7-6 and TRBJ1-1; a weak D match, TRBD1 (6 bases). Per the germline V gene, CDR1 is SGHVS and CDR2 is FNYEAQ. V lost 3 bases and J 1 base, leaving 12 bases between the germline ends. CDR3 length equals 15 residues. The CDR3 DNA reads TGTGCCAGCAGCTTCGAAGGGGGATGGAACACTGAAGCTTTCTTT. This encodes CASSFEGGWNTEAFF.

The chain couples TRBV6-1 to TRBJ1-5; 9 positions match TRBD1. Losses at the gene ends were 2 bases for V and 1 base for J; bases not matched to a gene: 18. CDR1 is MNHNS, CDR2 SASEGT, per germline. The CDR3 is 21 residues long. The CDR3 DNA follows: TGTGCCAGCAGTGAATTTAGGATTGTACAGGGGGCTTTAGAAAGCAATCAGCCCCAGCATTTT. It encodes CASSEFRIVQGALESNQPQHF.

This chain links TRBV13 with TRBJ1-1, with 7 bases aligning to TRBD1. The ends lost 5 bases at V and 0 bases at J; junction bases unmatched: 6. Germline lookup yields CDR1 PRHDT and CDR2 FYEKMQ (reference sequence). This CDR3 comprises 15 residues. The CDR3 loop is CASSAEGQLNTEAFF. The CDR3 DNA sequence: TGTGCCAGCAGCGCCGAGGGACAGCTGAACACTGAAGCTTTCTTT.

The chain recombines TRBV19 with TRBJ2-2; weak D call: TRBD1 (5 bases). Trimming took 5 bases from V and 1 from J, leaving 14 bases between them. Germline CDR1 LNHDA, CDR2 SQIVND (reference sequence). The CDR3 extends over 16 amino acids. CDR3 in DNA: TGTGCCAGTAGTGGGTTACAGGAGATGAACACCGGGGAGCTGTTTTTT. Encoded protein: CASSGLQEMNTGELFF.

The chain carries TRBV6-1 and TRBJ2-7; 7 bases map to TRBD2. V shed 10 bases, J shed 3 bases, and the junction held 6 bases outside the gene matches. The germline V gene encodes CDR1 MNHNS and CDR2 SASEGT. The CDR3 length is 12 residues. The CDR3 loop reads CATLSGNYEQYV. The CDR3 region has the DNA TGTGCCACCCTCAGCGGGAACTACGAGCAGTACGTC.

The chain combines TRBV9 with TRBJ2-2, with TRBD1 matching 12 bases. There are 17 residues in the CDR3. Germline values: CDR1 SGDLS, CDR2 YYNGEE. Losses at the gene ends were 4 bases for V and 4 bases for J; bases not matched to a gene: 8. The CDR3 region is CASSQGPGQGATGELFF. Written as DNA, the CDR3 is TGTGCCAGCAGCCAAGGTCCGGGACAGGGGGCCACCGGGGAGCTGTTTTTT.

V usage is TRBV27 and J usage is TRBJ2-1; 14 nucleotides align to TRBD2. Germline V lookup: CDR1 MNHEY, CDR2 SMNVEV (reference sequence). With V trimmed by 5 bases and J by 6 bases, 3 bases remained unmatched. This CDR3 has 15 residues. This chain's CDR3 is CASSIGTSGGNEQFF. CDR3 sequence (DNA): TGTGCCAGCAGTATCGGGACTAGCGGGGGCAATGAGCAGTTCTTC.

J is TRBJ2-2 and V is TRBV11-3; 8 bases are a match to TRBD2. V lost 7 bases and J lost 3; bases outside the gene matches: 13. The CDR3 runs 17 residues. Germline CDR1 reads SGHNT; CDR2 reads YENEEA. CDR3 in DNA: TGTGCCAGCATGCATTCCCGGGGGGGGTCGGACACCGGGGAGCTGTTTTTT. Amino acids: CASMHSRGGSDTGELFF. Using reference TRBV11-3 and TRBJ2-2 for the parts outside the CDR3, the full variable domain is EAGVVQSPRYKIIEKKQPVAFWCNPISGHNTLYWYLQNLGQGPELLIRYENEEAVDDSQLPKDRFSAERLKGVDSTLKIQPAELGDSAVYLCASMHSRGGSDTGELFFGEGSRLTVL.